The T cell receptor (beta chain) under discussion was sequenced for a study of shared clonotypes between healthy human individuals. Sequenced by immunoSEQ multiplex PCR; TCRdb stores in-frame clones only, minus some. The sample records approximately 810,000 clones, 80% to 95% being singletons. V lost 10 bases, J lost 2 bases, and 12 bases lay in between. The CDR3 length is 12 residues. The germline V gene encodes CDR1 SNHLY and CDR2 FYNNEI. Terminally differentiated effector memory CD45RA+ cells were left out of the naive CD8 fraction, which was CD45RO-negative and positively selected for CCR7. About this clone itself: The antigen remains undetermined.

Study observations and caveats: A limitation of the genetic and exposure-history diversity represented arose from few donors.

V and J are TRBV2 and TRBJ2-7; possible D gene TRBD2, 5 bases. The specimen was naive CD8+ T cells sorted from blood. This TCR came from a man between 25 and 39 years old in good health. CDR3 region: CATNGGAYEQYF. The CDR3 bases are TGTGCCACCAACGGAGGAGCCTACGAGCAGTACTTC.